One sample yielded the 22 T cell receptor beta chains listed below, sequenced in a study of T cell responses to AZD1222 COVID-19 vaccine. Only in-frame clones appear in the TCRdb table, and some are missing; sequencing was by immunoSEQ multiplex PCR. The data contain about 110,000 clones, roughly 92% of them singletons. The sequencing used peripheral blood, collected 28 days after the second AZD1222 dose. The source is an adult who received the AZD1222 COVID-19 vaccine.

J is TRBJ2-1 and V is TRBV5-1; D is unclear. V lost 4 bases and J lost 7, with 9 bases in between. Germline V gene data show CDR1 as SGHRS and CDR2 as YFSETQ. This CDR3 has 12 amino acids. This CDR3 is CASSREFNEQFF. Here the CDR3 DNA reads TGCGCCAGCAGCAGAGAGTTTAATGAGCAGTTCTTC. Looking up the rest from reference TRBV5-1 and TRBJ2-1 gives the full variable domain: KAGVTQTPRYLIKTRGQQVTLSCSPISGHRSVSWYQQTPGQGLQFLFEYFSETQRNKGNFPGRFSGRQFSNSRSEMNVSTLELGDSALYLCASSREFNEQFFGPGTRLTVL.

This clone appeared once. This sequence joins TRBV9 and TRBJ1-1; the match to TRBD1 covers 9 bases. Germline-derived CDR1 and CDR2 are SGDLS and YYNGEE. V was clipped by 4 bases and J by 1 base; unmatched bases: 5. The CDR3 is 15 amino acids. The CDR3 coding sequence is TGTGCCAGCAGCCCAATGACAGGGGGGAACACTGAAGCTTTCTTT. It encodes CASSPMTGGNTEAFF. Based on the CDR3 plus reference TRBV9 and TRBJ1-1, the full variable domain is DSGVTQTPKHLITATGQRVTLRCSPRSGDLSVYWYQQSLDQGLQFLIQYYNGEERAKGNILERFSAQQFPDLHSELNLSSLELGDSALYFCASSPMTGGNTEAFFGQGTRLTVV.

This clone was detected only once. V usage is TRBV4-3 and J usage is TRBJ1-6; tentative D call: TRBD1 (6 bases). V was shortened by 3 bases and J by 10 bases, with 22 bases between the two germline ends. The CDR3 has 17 residues. In germline, CDR1 is LGHNA, CDR2 YSLEER. This CDR3 reads CASSQDLQGSVGSPLHF. The CDR3 region has the DNA TGCGCCAGCAGCCAGGATCTACAGGGCTCGGTGGGGTCACCCCTCCACTTT.

The V call is TRBV10-3, the J call TRBJ1-4, with 11 bases fitting TRBD1. This CDR3 region has 14 residues. CDR1 ENHRY and CDR2 SYGVKD come from the germline V gene. The trim removed 8 bases at V and 7 bases at J, leaving 6 bases unmatched. In DNA, the CDR3 is TGTGCCATCGGCCGGGACAGGGGGTTTGAAAAACTGTTTTTT. It encodes CAIGRDRGFEKLFF.

This clone has only one observation. CDR3 bases: TGCGCCAGCAGCTTGGCAGGGATTTCGACCGGGGAGCTGTTTTTT. Translation gives CASSLAGISTGELFF. This chain links TRBV5-1 with TRBJ2-2; D perhaps matches TRBD1 (5 bases). The CDR3 runs 15 residues. The V gene's germline CDR1 is SGHRS and CDR2 YFSETQ. V was trimmed by 0 bases and J by 5 bases, leaving 11 bases between them. Filled out from reference TRBV5-1 and TRBJ2-2, the complete variable domain reads KAGVTQTPRYLIKTRGQQVTLSCSPISGHRSVSWYQQTPGQGLQFLFEYFSETQRNKGNFPGRFSGRQFSNSRSEMNVSTLELGDSALYLCASSLAGISTGELFFGEGSRLTVL.

The rearrangement uses TRBV5-1 and TRBJ2-7; D is perhaps TRBD1 or TRBD2 (5 bases each). Germline V gene lookup returns CDR1 SGHRS and CDR2 YFSETQ. There are 15 residues in the CDR3. Between the trimmed V and J ends, which lost 1 base and 3 bases, there was a span of 14 bases. The CDR3 spells CASSLLYGAVYEQYF. In DNA form, the CDR3 reads TGCGCCAGCAGCTTGTTATACGGGGCGGTCTACGAGCAGTACTTC.

This sequence joins TRBV18 and TRBJ1-3; 7 bases are a match to TRBD1. Germline assignment: CDR1 KGHSH and CDR2 LQKENI. With 3 bases clipped from V and 2 bases from J, the junction kept 10 bases outside the gene matches. This CDR3 is 17 amino acids long. The CDR3, as DNA: TGTGCCAGCTCACCTCGGTCCGGACAGGTCACTGGAAACACCATATATTTT. Translation: CASSPRSGQVTGNTIYF.

The chain links TRBV4-3 to TRBJ2-5; 9 bases agree with TRBD1. The germline gives CDR1 LGHNA, CDR2 YSLEER. The CDR3 runs 18 residues. With V trimmed by 0 bases and J by 4 bases, 12 bases remained unmatched. The CDR3 loop is CASSQEWDRVGTAETQYF. The DNA of the CDR3 is TGCGCCAGCAGCCAAGAATGGGACAGGGTTGGAACAGCAGAGACCCAGTACTTC.

The J gene is TRBJ2-3, the V gene TRBV29-1, with TRBD2 identical over 13 bases. Trimming took 7 bases from V and 5 from J; bases not matched to a gene: 9. Germline V lookup: CDR1 SQVTM, CDR2 ANQGSEA. The CDR3 runs 15 residues. This CDR3 is CSGWGTSGAQDTQYF. For the CDR3, the DNA is TGCAGCGGGTGGGGGACTAGCGGGGCCCAAGATACGCAGTATTTT.

V is TRBV7-9 and J is TRBJ1-1; D is ambiguous. The CDR3 runs to 14 residues. Germline loops: CDR1 SEHNR, CDR2 FQNEAQ (reference sequence). V was clipped by 2 bases and J by 2 bases, with 9 bases between them. CDR3 bases: TGTGCCAGCAGCTTATTTTCAGAAAACACTGAAGCTTTCTTT. Translating gives CASSLFSENTEAFF.

The rearrangement uses TRBV19 and TRBJ2-1; D not certain. Trimming removed 4 bases at V and 4 bases at J, with 8 bases between. Germline-derived CDR1 and CDR2 are LNHDA and SQIVND (reference sequence). The CDR3 is 13 amino acids. The CDR3, as DNA: TGTGCCAGTAGTACCCAAATTTACAATGAGCAGTTCTTC. The encoded protein is CASSTQIYNEQFF. Supplemented by reference TRBV19 and TRBJ2-1, the full variable domain reads DGGITQSPKYLFRKEGQNVTLSCEQNLNHDAMYWYRQDPGQGLRLIYYSQIVNDFQKGDIAEGYSVSREKKESFPLTVTSAQKNPTAFYLCASSTQIYNEQFFGPGTRLTVL.

The V call is TRBV6-5, the J call TRBJ2-1; D not certain. The CDR3 runs 15 residues. Trimming stripped 2 bases from V and 10 bases from J, with 18 bases between. Germline lookup yields CDR1 MNHEY and CDR2 SVGAGI. CDR3 amino acids: CASSYLRLTRREQFF. DNA of the CDR3: TGTGCCAGCAGTTACCTGAGACTCACGAGGCGGGAGCAGTTCTTC.

V gene TRBV24-1 combines with J gene TRBJ2-3; 9 bases map to TRBD1. J gave up 0 bases and V 3 bases, and 6 bases lay outside the gene matches. The CDR3 is 17 residues long. CDR1 KGHDR and CDR2 SFDVKD come from the germline V gene. The CDR3 DNA is TGTGCCACCAGTGATCCCGGGACAGGGACTAGCACAGATACGCAGTATTTT. Translating it yields CATSDPGTGTSTDTQYF.

The J gene is TRBJ1-6, the V gene TRBV19; unclear D gene. Germline lookup yields CDR1 LNHDA and CDR2 SQIVND (reference sequence). This CDR3 contains 15 residues. V was cut by 1 base and J by 9 bases, with 13 bases left in between. The CDR3 reads CASSIARHRGSPLHF. The CDR3 DNA reads as TGTGCCAGTAGTATAGCCCGCCATCGGGGTTCACCCCTCCACTTT.

This clone appeared a single time. J is TRBJ2-5 and V is TRBV10-2, with D unresolved. The CDR3 is 14 amino acids. V lost 5 bases and J 1 base, leaving 11 bases between the germline ends. CDR1 and CDR2 from the germline V gene are WSHSY and SAAADI. The CDR3, as DNA: TGCGCCAGCAGTAAGGACCACTTCCAAGAGACCCAGTACTTC. Translated, it gives CASSKDHFQETQYF.

V usage is TRBV2 and J usage is TRBJ2-3, with D perhaps TRBD1 or TRBD2 (6 bases each). Germline V CDR1 and CDR2: SNHLY, FYNNEI. With 0 bases removed from V and 6 bases from J, the gap between germline ends came to 16 bases. This CDR3 is built from 16 residues. DNA for the CDR3: TGTGCCAGCAGTGAAGCGGGGGGCCAAGCTGCCGATACGCAGTATTTT. This gives the protein CASSEAGGQAADTQYF.

V usage is TRBV4-1 and J usage is TRBJ2-3; D unresolved. The length of the CDR3 is 18 residues. CDR1 MGHRA and CDR2 YSYEKL come from the germline V gene. V dropped 0 bases and J dropped 3 bases, with 19 bases sitting between them. CDR3 nucleotides: TGCGCCAGCAGCCAAGAGGCCAAAGACGAGTTGGGAACAGATACGCAGTATTTT. It is translated as CASSQEAKDELGTDTQYF.

This chain joins TRBV19 and TRBJ2-1, with no clear D. V was clipped by 6 bases and J by 0 bases, with 12 bases between them. CDR1 is LNHDA and CDR2 is SQIVND in the germline V gene (reference sequence). This CDR3 is 15 amino acids long. In DNA form, the CDR3 reads TGTGCCAGTAGCCGCCCGAACCTCTCCTACAATGAGCAGTTCTTC. Its protein product is CASSRPNLSYNEQFF.

The chain uses TRBV6-4 and TRBJ2-6; D possibly matches TRBD1 or TRBD2 (6 bases each). Germline V lookup: CDR1 MRHNA, CDR2 SNTAGT. The CDR3 has 15 amino acids. V gave up 5 bases and J gave up 0 bases, with 8 bases separating them. CDR3 nucleotide sequence: TGTGCCAGCAGTCGGGGGCTCTCTGGGGCCAACGTCCTGACTTTC. Translating gives CASSRGLSGANVLTF.

The genes are TRBV5-1 and TRBJ2-5, with a possible D match to TRBD2 (5 bases). Per the germline V gene, CDR1 is SGHRS and CDR2 is YFSETQ. This CDR3 is built from 15 residues. Trimming stripped 1 base from V and 4 bases from J, with 14 bases between. The CDR3 nucleotides are TGCGCCAGCAGCTTGTCGCAACCGGCGGGAGAGACCCAGTACTTC. It encodes CASSLSQPAGETQYF.

This clone was seen a handful of times. The chain joins TRBV30 to TRBJ2-2; TRBD2 matches 7 bases. CDR3 length equals 16 residues. The V gene end was trimmed by 5 bases and the J gene end by 0 bases; junction bases not matched to a gene: 9. Per germline, CDR1 GTSNPN and CDR2 SVGIG (reference sequence). The CDR3 reads CAWGGLVSPNTGELFF. The CDR3 DNA reads as TGTGCCTGGGGAGGACTAGTTTCCCCGAACACCGGGGAGCTGTTTTTT.

V and J are TRBV9 and TRBJ2-7, with D uncertain. The germline V gene encodes CDR1 SGDLS and CDR2 YYNGEE. The CDR3 extends over 16 amino acids. Trimming took off 4 bases at V and 0 bases at J, with 17 bases between the two ends. In DNA form, the CDR3 reads TGTGCCAGCAGCACGCGTCGCGTTAGGAGCTCCTACGAGCAGTACTTC. Translating gives CASSTRRVRSSYEQYF.